One sample yielded the 27 T cell receptor beta chains listed below, sequenced in a study of OX40 agonist ivuxolimab in advanced cancers. TCRdb's table, derived via immunoSEQ multiplex PCR, lists solely in-frame clones and lacks some. The sample has 55,000 to 65,000 clones; 87% are singletons. Sequencing was performed on CD4+ or CD8+ T cells sorted from blood, taken in a trial of the OX40 agonist ivuxolimab. These receptor sequences come from an adult with an advanced solid tumor such as melanoma, head and neck, liver or kidney cancer.

The chain combines TRBV5-1 with TRBJ1-2; TRBD1 aligns across 8 bases. V dropped 3 bases and J dropped 4; count of bases not matched to a gene: 5. CDR3 length: 14 amino acids. Germline V gene sequence: CDR1 SGHRS, CDR2 YFSETQ. The CDR3 spells CASSSLTGAYGYTF. The CDR3 DNA sequence: TGCGCCAGCAGCTCCCTGACAGGGGCCTATGGCTACACCTTC.

The rearrangement links TRBV20-1 to TRBJ2-3; tentatively, D is TRBD2 (5 bases). The ends were cut back, 5 bases at V and 5 bases at J, with 8 bases in the middle. The length of the CDR3 is 11 residues. Germline values: CDR1 DFQATT, CDR2 SNEGSKA (reference sequence). In nucleotides, the CDR3 is TGCAGTGCTTTCCGGGGAGATACGCAGTATTTT. This sequence encodes CSAFRGDTQYF.

The V call is TRBV5-4, the J call TRBJ2-7; D is perhaps TRBD2 (5 bases). The germline V gene has CDR1 SGHNT and CDR2 YYREEE (reference sequence). V dropped 0 bases and J dropped 4 bases, with 8 bases sitting between them. The CDR3 is made up of 13 amino acids. The CDR3 protein is CASSLGGQYEQYF. The CDR3 DNA reads as TGTGCCAGCAGCTTGGGAGGGCAGTACGAGCAGTACTTC. Full variable domain (remainder filled in from reference TRBV5-4 and TRBJ2-7): ETGVTQSPTHLIKTRGQQVTLRCSSQSGHNTVSWYQQALGQGPQFIFQYYREEENGRGNFPPRFSGLQFPNYSSELNVNALELDDSALYLCASSLGGQYEQYFGPGTRLTVT.

The CDR3 loop is CASSQNTGASLGQFF. Written as DNA, the CDR3 is TGTGCCAGCAGCCAAAACACAGGGGCCTCCCTCGGGCAGTTCTTC. The J gene is TRBJ2-1, the V gene TRBV14; 7 bases line up with TRBD1. Trimming at V came to 2 bases and at J to 12 bases, leaving 13 bases not matched to a gene. The CDR3 covers 15 residues. Germline V gene lookup returns CDR1 SGHDN and CDR2 FVKESK. Drawing the rest from reference TRBV14 and TRBJ2-1, the complete variable domain is EAGVTQFPSHSVIEKGQTVTLRCDPISGHDNLYWYRRVMGKEIKFLLHFVKESKQDESGMPNNRFLAERTGGTYSTLKVQPAELEDSGVYFCASSQNTGASLGQFFGPGTRLTVL.

The chain carries TRBV18 and TRBJ1-2, with TRBD1 matching 8 bases. Germline lookup yields CDR1 KGHSH and CDR2 LQKENI. CDR3 length equals 13 residues. V lost 5 bases to trimming and J lost 7 bases; unmatched junction nucleotides: 6. CDR3 DNA: TGTGCCAGCTCATCCGGGACAGGCGGTGGCTACACCTTC. This codes for CASSSGTGGGYTF. Full variable domain (missing parts from reference TRBV18 and TRBJ1-2): NAGVMQNPRHLVRRRGQEARLRCSPMKGHSHVYWYRQLPEEGLKFMVYLQKENIIDESGMPKERFSAEFPKEGPSILRIQQVVRGDSAAYFCASSSGTGGGYTFGSGTRLTVV.

The chain recombines TRBV5-1 with TRBJ1-6, with 7 bases lining up with TRBD1. The length of the CDR3 is 19 residues. Germline V gene data show CDR1 as SGHRS and CDR2 as YFSETQ. The V segment lost 4 bases and the J segment 5 bases; nucleotides outside the gene matches: 18. CDR3 loop: CASSPGTRPSGQNNSPLHF. The CDR3 region has the DNA TGCGCCAGCAGCCCCGGAACAAGACCGTCGGGACAGAATAATTCACCCCTCCACTTT.

The chain employs TRBV7-9 and TRBJ1-4; 10 bases agree with TRBD1. CDR1 and CDR2 (germline): SEHNR, FQNEAQ (reference sequence). J lost 6 bases, V lost 3 bases, and 4 bases had no gene match. This CDR3 is 15 amino acids long. CDR3 sequence (DNA): TGTGCCAGCAGCTTGGGGGACAGGGGTTATGAAAAACTGTTTTTT. Protein sequence: CASSLGDRGYEKLFF.

V gene TRBV2 combines with J gene TRBJ2-1; D assignment may be TRBD1 or TRBD2 (5 bases each). Germline lookup yields CDR1 SNHLY and CDR2 FYNNEI. Trimming removed 5 bases at V and 6 bases at J, with 11 bases between. This CDR3 has 13 amino acids. The CDR3 is CASSLRGVNEQFF. CDR3 nucleotides: TGTGCCAGCAGTCTCCGGGGCGTCAATGAGCAGTTCTTC.

CDR3 protein: CASSSYAETQYF. CDR3 sequence (DNA): TGTGCCAGCAGCTCTTACGCGGAGACCCAGTACTTC. The V call is TRBV7-2, the J call TRBJ2-5; D unresolved. CDR1 SGHTA and CDR2 FQGNSA come from the germline V gene. Trimming cost V 4 bases and J 5 bases, with 8 bases left between them. The length of the CDR3 is 12 residues.

This clone was counted a single time. This rearrangement joins TRBV15 to TRBJ2-5; D uncertain. Deletions cut 0 bases from V and 1 base from J, with 6 bases between. The CDR3 loop spans 14 amino acids. From germline, CDR1 is LNHNV and CDR2 YYDKDF (reference sequence). The CDR3 here is CATSRDTGQETQYF. The CDR3 nucleotides are TGTGCCACCAGCAGAGATACGGGCCAAGAGACCCAGTACTTC.

Worth noting for this clone: The same CDR3 is also encoded by other DNA sequences in this sample. This chain connects TRBV20-1 to TRBJ2-3; TRBD2 is a possible D gene (5 bases). Germline CDR1 is DFQATT and CDR2 is SNEGSKA (reference sequence). V shed 1 base and J shed 6 bases, with 5 bases lying between them. The CDR3 runs to 11 residues. The CDR3 protein is CSARGGDTQYF. In DNA, the CDR3 is TGCAGTGCTAGAGGAGGGGATACGCAGTATTTT.

The CDR3 region is CASTPGLPTGELFF. The CDR3 DNA is TGTGCCAGCACCCCCGGACTCCCCACCGGGGAGCTGTTTTTT. V usage is TRBV5-4 and J usage is TRBJ2-2; perhaps TRBD2 as D (5 bases). The CDR3 contains 14 residues. Germline loops: CDR1 SGHNT, CDR2 YYREEE (reference sequence). V was clipped by 6 bases and J by 4 bases, with 13 bases between them. Full variable domain (missing parts from reference TRBV5-4 and TRBJ2-2): ETGVTQSPTHLIKTRGQQVTLRCSSQSGHNTVSWYQQALGQGPQFIFQYYREEENGRGNFPPRFSGLQFPNYSSELNVNALELDDSALYLCASTPGLPTGELFFGEGSRLTVL.

With regard to this clone: One end of the junction varies from germline; a read error may be responsible. Here the CDR3 reads CASSIGQTYYGHTF. In nucleotides, the CDR3 is TGTGCCAGCAGCATTGGACAGACTTACTATGGCCACACCTTC. The chain joins TRBV5-4 to TRBJ1-2, with D possibly TRBD1 on 6 matching bases. Germline CDR1 reads SGHNT; CDR2 reads YYREEE (reference sequence). The CDR3 consists of 14 residues.

This rearrangement joins TRBV5-1 to TRBJ1-1; D gene uncertain. This CDR3 has 13 residues. In germline, CDR1 is SGHRS, CDR2 YFSETQ. Trimming removed 3 bases from V and 2 bases from J, with 8 bases in between. The CDR3 DNA reads TGCGCCAGCAGCTCGGACGGAAACACTGAAGCTTTCTTT. This sequence encodes CASSSDGNTEAFF.

The V gene is TRBV4-3, the J gene TRBJ1-2; 8 nucleotides agree with TRBD1. The CDR3 has 16 amino acids. With 0 bases clipped from V and 4 bases from J, the junction kept 7 bases outside the gene matches. Germline assignment: CDR1 LGHNA and CDR2 YSLEER. CDR3 DNA sequence: TGCGCCAGCAGCCAAGATCCCATCGACAGGGGCTATGGCTACACCTTC. It specifies CASSQDPIDRGYGYTF.

The chain is built from TRBV4-3 and TRBJ2-1; D gene uncertain. The CDR3 sequence is 16 residues long. Germline lookup yields CDR1 LGHNA and CDR2 YSLEER. V was cut by 3 bases and J by 0 bases, with 12 bases left in between. CDR3 residues: CASSQDRASSYNEQFF. CDR3 sequence (DNA): TGCGCCAGCAGCCAGGACCGGGCTAGCTCCTACAATGAGCAGTTCTTC.

This clone was seen a single time. The chain couples TRBV2 to TRBJ2-4, with D unresolved. Trimming removed 3 bases at V and 1 base at J, with 7 bases between. The CDR3 runs to 14 residues. The germline V gene has CDR1 SNHLY and CDR2 FYNNEI. CDR3 coding DNA: TGTGCCAGCAGTGAGCATACCGCCAAAAACATTCAGTACTTC. Translating it yields CASSEHTAKNIQYF.

V is TRBV4-3 and J is TRBJ1-6; 10 bases fit TRBD1. Germline CDR1 is LGHNA and CDR2 is YSLEER. The V segment lost 5 bases and the J segment 10 bases; nucleotides outside the gene matches: 8. This CDR3 is built from 15 residues. In DNA, the CDR3 is TGCGCCAGCAGCAGCCGGGACAGGGGACGGTCACCCCTCCACTTT. Amino acids: CASSSRDRGRSPLHF.

The chain employs TRBV14 and TRBJ1-6; weak D call: TRBD1 (5 bases). The CDR3 loop spans 16 amino acids. Germline lookup yields CDR1 SGHDN and CDR2 FVKESK. Trimming took 0 bases from V and 15 from J, leaving 21 bases between them. For the CDR3, the DNA is TGTGCCAGCAGCCAAGATCGGACGGGGCCACCCCGTCACCTCCACTTT. Encoded protein: CASSQDRTGPPRHLHF.

The V and J genes are TRBV9 and TRBJ2-5; D might be TRBD1 (6 bases). The ends were cut back, 4 bases at V and 2 bases at J, with 9 bases in the middle. The CDR3 totals 13 residues. Germline-derived CDR1 and CDR2 are SGDLS and YYNGEE. This CDR3 reads CASSLGQQETQYF. CDR3 nucleotides: TGTGCCAGCAGCTTAGGACAGCAAGAGACCCAGTACTTC.

The chain joins TRBV29-1 to TRBJ1-1; D call uncertain. Germline assignment: CDR1 SQVTM and CDR2 ANQGSEA. The CDR3 is 9 amino acids. Trimming took 5 bases from V and 8 from J, leaving 6 bases between them. The CDR3 sequence is CSVSEEAFF. The CDR3 DNA reads as TGCAGCGTTTCGGAAGAAGCTTTCTTT.

The chain links TRBV18 to TRBJ2-7; D perhaps matches TRBD1 (6 bases). Trimming cost V 3 bases and J 6 bases, with 12 bases left between them. The CDR3 length is 13 residues. Germline V gene data show CDR1 as KGHSH and CDR2 as LQKENI. The chain's CDR3 is CASSPEQGGEQYF. The CDR3 DNA follows: TGTGCCAGCTCACCGGAACAGGGTGGCGAGCAGTACTTC.

J is TRBJ2-5 and V is TRBV9; 10 bases map to TRBD2. Germline lookup yields CDR1 SGDLS and CDR2 YYNGEE. This CDR3 has 16 amino acids. V shed 0 bases, J shed 5 bases, and the junction held 7 bases outside the gene matches. CDR3 residues: CASSVAGAGGPETQYF. The CDR3, as DNA: TGTGCCAGCAGCGTAGCCGGAGCGGGGGGGCCGGAGACCCAGTACTTC.

The V call is TRBV7-9, the J call TRBJ1-6; D is possibly TRBD1 (5 bases). This CDR3 has 16 residues. Trimming cost V 6 bases and J 7 bases, with 19 bases left between them. CDR1 is SEHNR, CDR2 FQNEAQ, per germline (reference sequence). The CDR3 DNA follows: TGTGCCAGCAGTCTCTCCGCGGGGGGATCGAATTCACCCCTCCACTTT. Protein sequence: CASSLSAGGSNSPLHF.

The chain joins TRBV21-1 to TRBJ2-7; the table's D call, TRBD2, was not checked against the DNA. TRBV21-1 is flagged as a pseudogene. CDR3 length: 14 amino acids. CDR3 sequence reads: CASSKGLVGYEQYF. The CDR3 nucleotides are TGTGCCAGCAGCAAAGGACTTGTGGGCTACGAGCAGTACTTC.

This chain connects TRBV21-1 to TRBJ1-6; TRBD1, as called in the table, went unchecked against the DNA. TRBV21-1 is marked as a pseudogene. The CDR3 totals 19 residues. This chain's CDR3 is CASSSRQGFRLTYNSPLHF. CDR3 nucleotides: TGTGCCAGCAGCAGTAGGCAGGGGTTTAGGTTGACTTATAATTCACCCCTCCACTTT.

The chain has TRBV5-6 and TRBJ1-5; no definite D call. Trimming cost V 1 base and J 1 base, with 12 bases left between them. Per germline, CDR1 SGHDT and CDR2 YYEEEE. This CDR3 region has 16 residues. CDR3 DNA: TGTGCCAGCAGCTTGTGGTTTCCGGGAAGCAATCAGCCCCAGCATTTT. It codes for CASSLWFPGSNQPQHF.